The subject of this entry is one T cell receptor (beta chain). Its target is not known. The data are from a study of OX40 agonist ivuxolimab in advanced cancers. This table comes from immunoSEQ multiplex PCR, and its TCRdb copy is limited to in-frame clones, with some not included. The sample holds around 70,000 clones, roughly 89% seen once. No patient had autoimmune disease or received systemic immunosuppression. Study findings and constraints: Several nonresponders also turned out to have low normalized T-cell clonal expansion. Dose levels from 0.1 to 3.0 mg/kg saw CD4+ and CD8+ blood T cells expand clonally by week 6.

This CDR3 comprises 15 residues. V shed 5 bases and J shed 1 base, with 14 bases lying between them. Looked up from germline, CDR1 is SEHNR and CDR2 is FQNEAQ (reference sequence). The sequencing here drew on CD4+ or CD8+ T cells sorted from blood, taken in a trial of the OX40 agonist ivuxolimab. The rearrangement joins TRBV7-9 to TRBJ1-1; D is unclear. The receptor was isolated from an adult with an advanced solid tumor such as melanoma, head and neck, liver or kidney cancer. CDR3 DNA sequence: TGTGCCAGCAGCCCCACCAGGAGCCCGAACACTGAAGCTTTCTTT. It codes for CASSPTRSPNTEAFF.